This TCR beta chain comes out of a study of Tregs in tolerant kidney transplant recipients. Overall study results and limits: Few patients were studied, so findings need validation in larger groups. For some patients, primers changed over time, blocking nucleotide-level comparison.

Unstimulated regulatory T cells (CD4+CD25+CD127-), CD4+CD25- non-regulatory cells, CD4 and CD8 cells were FACS-sorted from thawed PBMCs. Remarks on this clone: The antigen remains unidentified.

Produced via immunoSEQ multiplex PCR; TCRdb's table is partial and in-frame only. Seen here are about 110,000 clones, around 90% observed once, and the top ten hold approximately 0.34%. The receptor comes from a human donor who received a combined kidney and bone marrow transplant. Sample: CD4+ T cells from blood, taken before the transplant.

This CDR3 reads CASSSQSGADTQYF. CDR3 nucleotide sequence: TGTGCCAGCAGTTCCCAGTCCGGGGCAGATACGCAGTATTTT. The chain is built from TRBV6-5 and TRBJ2-3; possible D gene TRBD2, 5 bases. CDR1 is MNHEY and CDR2 is SVGAGI in the germline V gene. The V gene lost 4 bases and the J gene lost 4 bases, with 12 bases spanning the gap. This CDR3 contains 14 residues.